The subject of this entry is one TCR beta chain. The target of this receptor is not known. Per-base quality was not reported, and no clone a single base away is much larger than it. The entry originates in a study of OX40 agonist ivuxolimab in advanced cancers. Regarding the research as a whole: The costimulatory receptor OX40 (CD134) was targeted by ivuxolimab, a fully human IgG2 agonistic monoclonal antibody. Intravenous ivuxolimab was administered to patients every 2 weeks at six dose levels: 0.01, 0.1, 0.3, 1.5, 3 and 10 mg/kg. Among the 52 dose-escalation patients, about 20 had hepatocellular carcinoma, approximately 15 melanoma, 9 renal cell carcinoma and 9 head and neck cancer. In the dose-escalation cohort, 70% to 90% of patients were male, and the mean age was approximately 60 years with a range of roughly 20 to 80. Patients were allowed to have had prior anti-PD-1, anti-PD-L1 or anti-CTLA-4 therapy, and roughly 40% of the dose-escalation patients had been treated with checkpoint inhibitors. Partial responses occurred in three dose-escalation patients: two with cutaneous melanoma and one with hepatocellular carcinoma. Peripheral TCRbeta sequencing aimed to test whether ivuxolimab altered TCR sequence diversity and caused clonal T-cell expansion. The paper covers the monotherapy dose-escalation part of the phase I ivuxolimab trial, which included N ≈ 52 patients.

Overall study outcomes, separate from this receptor: Clonal expansion of both CD4+ and CD8+ blood T cells was observed from baseline to week 6 at doses 0.1 to 3.0 mg/kg. In the 0.1-3.0 mg/kg groups, partial responders were among the patients with the lowest normalized peripheral clonal expansion, particularly in CD8+ T cells. The antigen specificity of the clonally expanded peripheral T cells was not determined. After ivuxolimab, CD8+ T cells had more expanded clones than CD4+ T cells on average. Low levels of normalized T-cell clonal expansion were also seen in some patients who did not respond.

The trial excluded patients who had a history of autoimmune disease or were on systemic immunosuppression. In every dose cohort, peripheral blood was drawn for TCR sequencing at baseline, cycle 4 day 1, and cycle 7 day 1. The samples were taken from a phase I, first-in-human, multicenter, open-label dose-escalation trial of ivuxolimab. Adults with locally advanced or metastatic melanoma, renal cell, hepatocellular, or head and neck squamous cell carcinoma were enrolled in the trial. Before TCR sequencing, CD4+ and CD8+ T cells were separately sorted from peripheral blood. V is cut by 0 bases and J by 5 bases, and the space between the germline ends is 16 bases. From the cysteine through the phenylalanine, the CDR3 covers 16 amino acids. The retained sequence is limited to the CDR3, 48 bases, with the frame set at the first base. CDR1 and CDR2, looked up from the germline V gene, are LGHNA and YSLEER.

Genomic DNA was extracted from sorted cells for sequencing of the TCRbeta CDR3 region. TCRbeta CDR3 regions were sequenced using the immunoSEQ Assay. TCRdb obtained this table from immuneACCESS and retained in-frame rearrangements with V and J assigned. These tables miss some clones; where compared with another copy, unresolved V genes account for less than half of the shortfall, and the remainder is unexplained. The sample table records more than 60,000 clones; around 86% of these occur just once. 3.5% to 5% of the sample comes from the top ten. Sequencing was performed on CD4+ or CD8+ T cells sorted from blood, taken in a trial of the OX40 agonist ivuxolimab. This receptor chain uses TRBV4-3 and TRBJ2-5; the D gene remains uncertain. This sequence originates from an adult with an advanced solid tumor such as melanoma, head and neck, liver or kidney cancer. This receptor has the CDR3 CASSQDFPQGAETQYF. The DNA reads TGCGCCAGCAGCCAAGATTTTCCCCAAGGCGCCGAGACCCAGTACTTC.